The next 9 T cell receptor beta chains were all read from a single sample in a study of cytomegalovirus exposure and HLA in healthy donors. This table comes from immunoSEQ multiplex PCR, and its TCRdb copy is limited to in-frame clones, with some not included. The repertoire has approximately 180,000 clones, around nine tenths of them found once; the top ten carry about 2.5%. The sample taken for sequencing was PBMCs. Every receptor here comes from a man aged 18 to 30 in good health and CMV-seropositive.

The CDR3 coding sequence is TGTGCCAGCAGCTTCTTACCTGTGACAGGGGGCGGTTCACCCCTCCACTTT. Translation: CASSFLPVTGGGSPLHF. The chain employs TRBV7-2 and TRBJ1-6, with TRBD1 matching 10 bases. This CDR3 comprises 17 residues. V shed 3 bases and J 9 bases; nucleotides not matched to a gene: 11. Germline CDR1 is SGHTA and CDR2 is FQGNSA. Drawing the rest from reference TRBV7-2 and TRBJ1-6, the complete variable domain is GAGVSQSPSNKVTEKGKDVELRCDPISGHTALYWYRQSLGQGLEFLIYFQGNSAPDKSGLPSDRFSAERTGGSVSTLTIQRTQQEDSAVYLCASSFLPVTGGGSPLHFGNGTRLTVT.

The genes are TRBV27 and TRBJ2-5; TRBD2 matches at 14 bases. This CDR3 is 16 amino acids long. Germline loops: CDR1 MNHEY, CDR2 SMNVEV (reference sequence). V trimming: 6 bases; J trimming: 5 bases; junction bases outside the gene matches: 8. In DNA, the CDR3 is TGTGCCAGCAGCCTCGGGACTAGCGGGAGTAAGGAGACCCAGTACTTC. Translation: CASSLGTSGSKETQYF.

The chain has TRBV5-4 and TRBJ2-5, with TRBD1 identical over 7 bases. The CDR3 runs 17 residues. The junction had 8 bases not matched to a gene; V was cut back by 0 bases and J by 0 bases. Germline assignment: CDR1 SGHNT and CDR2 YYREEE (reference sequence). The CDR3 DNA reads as TGTGCCAGCAGCTTGGGGTGGGGACAGCTGTACCAAGAGACCCAGTACTTC. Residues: CASSLGWGQLYQETQYF.

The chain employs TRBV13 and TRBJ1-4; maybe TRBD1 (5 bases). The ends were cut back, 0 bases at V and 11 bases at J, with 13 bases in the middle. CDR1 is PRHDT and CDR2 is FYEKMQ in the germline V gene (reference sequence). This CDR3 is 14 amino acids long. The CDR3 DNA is TGTGCCAGCAGCTTAGGGACAGACGGCGGTAAACTGTTTTTT. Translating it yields CASSLGTDGGKLFF.

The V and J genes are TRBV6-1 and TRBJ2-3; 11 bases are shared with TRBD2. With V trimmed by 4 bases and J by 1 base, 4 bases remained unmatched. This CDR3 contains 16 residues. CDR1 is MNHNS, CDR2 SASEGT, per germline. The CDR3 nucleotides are TGTGCCAGCAGTGCTATACTAGCGGGGGGCACAGATACGCAGTATTTT. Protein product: CASSAILAGGTDTQYF.

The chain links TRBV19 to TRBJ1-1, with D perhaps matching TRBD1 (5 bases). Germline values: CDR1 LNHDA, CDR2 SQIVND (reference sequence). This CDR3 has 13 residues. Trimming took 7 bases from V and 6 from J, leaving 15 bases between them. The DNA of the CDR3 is TGTGCCAGTATGGGAATCAGGGTTTCTGAAGCTTTCTTT. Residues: CASMGIRVSEAFF. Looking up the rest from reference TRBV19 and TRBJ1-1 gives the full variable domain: DGGITQSPKYLFRKEGQNVTLSCEQNLNHDAMYWYRQDPGQGLRLIYYSQIVNDFQKGDIAEGYSVSREKKESFPLTVTSAQKNPTAFYLCASMGIRVSEAFFGQGTRLTVV.

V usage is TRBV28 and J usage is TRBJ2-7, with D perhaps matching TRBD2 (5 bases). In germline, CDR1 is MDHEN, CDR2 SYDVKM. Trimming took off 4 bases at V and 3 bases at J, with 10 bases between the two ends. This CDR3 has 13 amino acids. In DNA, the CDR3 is TGTGCCAGCAGTTCGGGATTTTTCTACGAGCAGTACTTC. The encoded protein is CASSSGFFYEQYF.

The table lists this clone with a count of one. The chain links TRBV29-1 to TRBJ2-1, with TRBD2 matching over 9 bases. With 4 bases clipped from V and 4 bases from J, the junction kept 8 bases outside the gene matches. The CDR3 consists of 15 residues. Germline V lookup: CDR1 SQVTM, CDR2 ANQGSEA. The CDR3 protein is CSVGAGTSWYNEQFF. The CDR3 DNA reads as TGCAGCGTTGGCGCCGGGACTAGCTGGTACAATGAGCAGTTCTTC.

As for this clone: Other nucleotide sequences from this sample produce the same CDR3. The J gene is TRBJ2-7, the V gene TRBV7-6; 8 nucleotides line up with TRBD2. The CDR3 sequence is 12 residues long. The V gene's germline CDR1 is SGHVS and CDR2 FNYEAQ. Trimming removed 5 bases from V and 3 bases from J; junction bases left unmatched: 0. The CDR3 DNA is TGTGCCAGCAGCCGGGGGGGCTACGAGCAGTACTTC. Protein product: CASSRGGYEQYF.